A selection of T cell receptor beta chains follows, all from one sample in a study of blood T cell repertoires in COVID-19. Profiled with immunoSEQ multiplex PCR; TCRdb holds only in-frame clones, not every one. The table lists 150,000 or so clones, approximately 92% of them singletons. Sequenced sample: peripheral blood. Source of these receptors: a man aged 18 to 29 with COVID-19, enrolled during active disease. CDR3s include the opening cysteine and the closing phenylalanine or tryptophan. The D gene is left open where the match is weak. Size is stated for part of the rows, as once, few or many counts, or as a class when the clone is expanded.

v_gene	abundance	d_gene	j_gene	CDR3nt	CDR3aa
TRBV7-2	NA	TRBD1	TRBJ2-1	TGTGCCAGCAGCCCGAGGACAGGGCGGGATGAGCAGTTCTTC	CASSPRTGRDEQFF
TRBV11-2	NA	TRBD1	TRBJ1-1	TGTGCCAGCAGCCCGAAGCCCCGGGACAGGGGGCCGTGGAACACTGAAGCTTTCTTT	CASSPKPRDRGPWNTEAFF
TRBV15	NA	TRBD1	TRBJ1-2	TGTGCCACCAGCAGGTACAGGGGAGATGGCTACACCTTC	CATSRYRGDGYTF
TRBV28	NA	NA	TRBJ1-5	TGTGCCAGCAGTTTCGGGAGGGGACAGCCCCAGCATTTT	CASSFGRGQPQHF
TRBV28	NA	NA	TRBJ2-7	TGTGCCAGCAGTTCCAGCTACGAGCAGTACTTC	CASSSSYEQYF
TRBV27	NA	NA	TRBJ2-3	TGTGCCAGCAGTTTTGGGAGTCCAGATACGCAGTATTTT	CASSFGSPDTQYF
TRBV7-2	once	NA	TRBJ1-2	TGTGCCAGCAGCTTAGGCTACAGGGATAGGGGCTATGGCTACACCTTC	CASSLGYRDRGYGYTF
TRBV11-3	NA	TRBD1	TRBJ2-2	TGTGCCAGCAGCTTAGCAGGGGGCGCTACCGGGGAGCTGTTTTTT	CASSLAGGATGELFF
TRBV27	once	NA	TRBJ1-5	TGTGCCTTACCCGCGGGGTACGGGGCTAATCAGCCCCAGCATTTT	CALPAGYGANQPQHF
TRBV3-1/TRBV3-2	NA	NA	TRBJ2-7	TGTGCCAGCAGCCAACCGGCAGGGTACGAGCAGTACTTC	CASSQPAGYEQYF
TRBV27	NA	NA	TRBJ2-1	TGTGCCAGCAGCCAACCGGGACTCTTATACAATGAGCAGTTCTTC	CASSQPGLLYNEQFF
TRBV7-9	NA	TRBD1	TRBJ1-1	TGTGCCAGCAGCTCCCGGGACAGGCGGGAAGCTTTCTTT	CASSSRDRREAFF
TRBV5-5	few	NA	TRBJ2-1	TGTGCCAGCAGCTTGGGGCGGGCGACCTCCTACAATGAGCAGTTCTTC	CASSLGRATSYNEQFF
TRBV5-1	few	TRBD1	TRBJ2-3	TGCGCCAGCAGCTTGGGCTCCGGGGACAGGGGTGCAGATACGCAGTATTTT	CASSLGSGDRGADTQYF
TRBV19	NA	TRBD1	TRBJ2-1	TGTGCCAGTACCCCCCGACAGGGGCAACAGCAGTTCTTC	CASTPRQGQQQFF
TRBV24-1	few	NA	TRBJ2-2	TGTGCCACCAGTGATTGGAGGAATGGAGGGGAGCTGTTTTTT	CATSDWRNGGELFF
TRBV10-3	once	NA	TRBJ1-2	TGTGCCATCAGTGATAACAGGGAGAATGGCTACACCTTC	CAISDNRENGYTF
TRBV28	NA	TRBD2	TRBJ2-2	TGTGCCAGCAGTTTTTTGTTCATCGGGGGGGCGAACACCGGGGAGCTGTTTTTT	CASSFLFIGGANTGELFF
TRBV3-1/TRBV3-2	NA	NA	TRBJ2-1	TGTGCCAGCAGCCACCCCCAGACTAGTTCCCGAATCAGGACCCGGTACAATGAGCAGTTCTTC	CASSHPQTSSRIRTRYNEQFF
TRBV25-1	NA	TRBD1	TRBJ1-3	TGTGCCAGCAGTGTACTGACAGGGGACAGCTCTGGAAACACCATATATTTT	CASSVLTGDSSGNTIYF